This TCR beta chain derives from a study of T-cell memory formation after mild COVID-19. Study-level background: The two donors had largely donor-specific TCR clusters. Study outcomes and limitations: Confirmation was lacking for SARS-CoV-2 specificity of second-wave clones that peaked on day 37.

TCRdb used MiXCR to reprocess the 5' RACE reads, holding one entry per CDR3 protein. The profile shows some 290,000 distinct CDR3 sequences, 15% to 20% of them singletons. This clonotype was seen more than once but under ten times. Its specificity is not known. Germline loops: CDR1 SGHTA, CDR2 FQGTGA. Trimming shortened V by 5 bases and J by 0 bases, and 23 bases separated the two germline ends. The CDR3 has 19 amino acids. The sequenced sample consisted of PBMCs or a T cell subset sorted from them (not recorded which). The clonotype comes from a man aged 18 to 30 who had mild COVID-19 (a few samples of this study predate the infection). Cell type and time point are not known. The chain couples TRBV7-3 to TRBJ2-1; tentative D call: TRBD2 (6 bases). Here the CDR3 reads CASSHLRDPLRGSYNEQFF. The CDR3 nucleotides are TGTGCCAGCAGCCATCTAAGAGACCCTTTGCGGGGCTCCTACAATGAGCAGTTCTTC.